This T cell receptor (beta chain) originates from a study of blood T cell repertoires in COVID-19. At the level of the study: Italy, Spain and the United States were the sources of the convalescent and acute COVID-19 samples. PBMCs, B-cell-depleted T cells, or T cells provided the cDNA or gDNA that made up the material.

This CDR3 spans 15 amino acids. Per the germline V gene, CDR1 is SGHTA and CDR2 is FQGNSA. V was pared by 1 base and J by 2 bases, with 9 bases between. Authors' processing steps: Using reference gene primer amplification, nucleated cell counts were estimated. The assay was immunoSEQ multiplex PCR, and TCRdb's table has in-frame clones only and misses some. V and J calls and clone size follow that table, whereas D and trimming were derived from the DNA. Here the sample spans 98,000 or so clones, approximately 83% being singletons. The TCR originated in a woman aged 80 or older with active or convalescent COVID-19. The rearrangement links TRBV7-2 to TRBJ1-5; tentatively, D is TRBD1 (5 bases). What was sequenced was peripheral blood. The CDR3 sequence: CASSLEGPRNQPQHF. DNA of the CDR3: TGTGCCAGCAGCTTAGAGGGGCCTCGCAATCAGCCCCAGCATTTT. Full variable domain (outside the CDR3, taken from reference TRBV7-2 and TRBJ1-5): GAGVSQSPSNKVTEKGKDVELRCDPISGHTALYWYRQSLGQGLEFLIYFQGNSAPDKSGLPSDRFSAERTGGSVSTLTIQRTQQEDSAVYLCASSLEGPRNQPQHFGDGTRLSIL.